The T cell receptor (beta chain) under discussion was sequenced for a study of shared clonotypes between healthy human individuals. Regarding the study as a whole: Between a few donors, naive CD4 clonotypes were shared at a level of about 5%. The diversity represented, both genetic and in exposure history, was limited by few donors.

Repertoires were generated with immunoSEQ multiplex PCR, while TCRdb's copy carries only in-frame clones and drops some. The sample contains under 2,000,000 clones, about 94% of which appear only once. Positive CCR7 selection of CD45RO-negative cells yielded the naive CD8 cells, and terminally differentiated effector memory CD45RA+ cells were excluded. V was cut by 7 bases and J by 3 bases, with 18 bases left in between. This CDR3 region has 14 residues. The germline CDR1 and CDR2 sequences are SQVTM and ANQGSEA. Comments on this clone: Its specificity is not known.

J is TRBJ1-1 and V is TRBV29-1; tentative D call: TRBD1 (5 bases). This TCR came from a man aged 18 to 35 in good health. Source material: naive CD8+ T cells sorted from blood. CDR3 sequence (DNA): TGCAGCGGTACAGACCCAGGGACCGACACTGAAGCTTTCTTT. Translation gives CSGTDPGTDTEAFF.